A single T cell receptor (beta chain) is shown here with its context. Its antigen is unknown. Per-nucleotide qualities are absent, and no much larger clonotype sits a single base away. The immunoSEQ Assay, a bias-controlled multiplex PCR, was used to amplify TCRbeta CDR3 regions from genomic DNA. On the authors' methods: Within the assay, amplification of reference gene primers was used to estimate how many nucleated cells each sample contained. Sequence reads were collapsed and filtered to measure the absolute abundance of every unique TCRbeta CDR3 rearrangement. For each sample, productive Simpson clonality was calculated as the square root of Simpson's diversity index across productive rearrangements. As stored in TCRdb, this immuneACCESS dataset retains in-frame rearrangements with V and J assigned. A fraction of the clones does not appear; measured against another copy, unresolved V genes explain less than half of the discrepancy, and the remainder lacks a known reason. V, J and clone size reflect that table, while D and trimming were determined from the DNA. Across this sample there are some 220,000 clones, with 65% to 90% seen only once. The ten largest clones capture 5.1% of the sample.

In Seattle, one collaborating source enrolled patients while the infection was active and tracked those patients longitudinally over the course of disease. The collaborating institutions used their own protocols to collect whole blood in K2EDTA tubes. For TCRbeta analysis, collaborator samples were shipped as frozen whole blood, as isolated PBMCs, or as DNA extracted from either sample type. These data originate in a study of blood T cell repertoires in COVID-19 (dated by TCRdb to about 2020). For the study in its entirety: Samples covering the acute and convalescent phases of COVID-19 were provided by collaborators in the United States, Italy and Spain. The prospective study material was composed of cDNA or gDNA derived from T cells, B-cell-depleted T cells, or PBMCs. A de-identified subject ID, COVID-19 status, age in years and sex were almost always included in the sample metadata. Deeply sampled blood TCRbeta repertoires from subjects exposed to, actively infected with, or recovered from COVID-19 were included in the dataset. The samples were drawn from the first 160 participants of the ongoing ImmuneRACE study and from 1,254 subjects provided by 6 global collaborators. A freely available public database, intended as a resource for researchers studying the immune response to SARS-CoV-2, is where the repertoires were released. HLA class I and class II types, where available, came from metadata supplied by the sample provider rather than from assay-based typing. Here is what the overall study found, with its caveats: How much clinical and demographic metadata was included differed by source and by participant, and the metadata was provided uncurated.

The sequenced sample consisted of peripheral blood. This clonotype originated in a man aged 45-65 years with COVID-19, enrolled during active disease.

The nucleotide sequence reads TGTGCCAGCACCGCTGGGACAGTCAACACTGAAGCTTTCTTT. Its protein is CASTAGTVNTEAFF. Recombination joined TRBV7-2 with TRBJ1-1, with 7 bases matching TRBD1. The CDR3 contains 14 residues, cysteine and phenylalanine counted. The DNA shown is the 42-base CDR3, in frame from base 1. V loses 7 bases at its end and J loses 2 bases; junction bases beyond the gene matches: 7. CDR1 SGHTA and CDR2 FQGNSA are derived from the germline V gene.